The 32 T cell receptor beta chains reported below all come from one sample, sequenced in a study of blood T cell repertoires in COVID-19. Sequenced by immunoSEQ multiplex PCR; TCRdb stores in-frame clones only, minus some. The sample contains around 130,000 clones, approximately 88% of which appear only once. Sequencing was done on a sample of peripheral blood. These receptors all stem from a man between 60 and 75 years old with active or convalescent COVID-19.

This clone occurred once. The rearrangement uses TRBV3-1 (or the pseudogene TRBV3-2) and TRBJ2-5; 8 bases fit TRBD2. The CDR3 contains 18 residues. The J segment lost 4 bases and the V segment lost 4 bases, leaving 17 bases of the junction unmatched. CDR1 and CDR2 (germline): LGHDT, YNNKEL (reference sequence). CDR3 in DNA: TGTGCCAGCAGCCCCTTTCGGGCTAGCGGGCTTCGGAGAGAGACCCAGTACTTC. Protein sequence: CASSPFRASGLRRETQYF.

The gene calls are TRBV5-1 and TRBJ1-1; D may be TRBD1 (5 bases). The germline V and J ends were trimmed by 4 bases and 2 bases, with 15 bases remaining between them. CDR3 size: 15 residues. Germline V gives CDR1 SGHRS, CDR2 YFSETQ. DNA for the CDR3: TGCGCCAGCAGCCCGGGGGAGGGCTTAAACACTGAAGCTTTCTTT. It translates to CASSPGEGLNTEAFF. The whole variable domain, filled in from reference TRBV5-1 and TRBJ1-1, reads KAGVTQTPRYLIKTRGQQVTLSCSPISGHRSVSWYQQTPGQGLQFLFEYFSETQRNKGNFPGRFSGRQFSNSRSEMNVSTLELGDSALYLCASSPGEGLNTEAFFGQGTRLTVV.

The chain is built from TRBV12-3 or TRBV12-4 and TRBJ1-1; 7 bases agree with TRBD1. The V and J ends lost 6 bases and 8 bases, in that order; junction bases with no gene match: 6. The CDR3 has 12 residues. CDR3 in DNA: TGTGCCAGCAGACCCCGGACAGGAGAAGCTTTCTTT. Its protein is CASRPRTGEAFF.

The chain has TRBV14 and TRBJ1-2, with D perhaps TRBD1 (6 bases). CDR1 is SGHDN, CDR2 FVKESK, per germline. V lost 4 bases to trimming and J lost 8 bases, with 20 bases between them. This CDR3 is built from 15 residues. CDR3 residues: CASSPHAGARGGYTF. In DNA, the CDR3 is TGTGCCAGCAGCCCCCACGCAGGGGCCAGAGGAGGCTACACCTTC.

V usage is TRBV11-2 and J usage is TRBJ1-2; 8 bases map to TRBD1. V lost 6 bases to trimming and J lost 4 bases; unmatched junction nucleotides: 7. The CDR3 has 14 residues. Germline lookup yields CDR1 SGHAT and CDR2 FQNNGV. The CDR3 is CASRKTGDSYGYTF. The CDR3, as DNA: TGTGCCAGCAGGAAGACAGGGGATTCCTATGGCTACACCTTC.

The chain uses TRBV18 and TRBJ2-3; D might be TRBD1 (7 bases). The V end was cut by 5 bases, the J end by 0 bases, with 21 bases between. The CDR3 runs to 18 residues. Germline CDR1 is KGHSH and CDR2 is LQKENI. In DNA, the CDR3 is TGTGCCAGCTCAAAACAGGGGACGCGGGGCGGTAGCACAGATACGCAGTATTTT. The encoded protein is CASSKQGTRGGSTDTQYF.

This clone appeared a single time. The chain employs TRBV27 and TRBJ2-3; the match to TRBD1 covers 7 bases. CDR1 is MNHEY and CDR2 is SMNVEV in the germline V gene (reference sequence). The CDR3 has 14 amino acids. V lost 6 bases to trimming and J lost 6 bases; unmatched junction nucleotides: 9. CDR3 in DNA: TGTGCCAGCAGACAGCTAGGGGGCAGGGATACGCAGTATTTT. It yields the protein CASRQLGGRDTQYF.

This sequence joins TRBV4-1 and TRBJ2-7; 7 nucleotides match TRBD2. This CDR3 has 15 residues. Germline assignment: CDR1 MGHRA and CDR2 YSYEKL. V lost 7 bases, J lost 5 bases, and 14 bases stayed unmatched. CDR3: CASTLGGWGTDEQYF. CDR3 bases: TGCGCCAGCACCCTGGGGGGGTGGGGGACTGACGAGCAGTACTTC.

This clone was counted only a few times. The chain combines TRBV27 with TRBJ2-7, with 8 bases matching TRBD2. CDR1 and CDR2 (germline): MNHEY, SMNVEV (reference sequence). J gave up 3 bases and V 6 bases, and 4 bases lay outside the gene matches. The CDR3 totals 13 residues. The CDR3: CASSPGLDYEQYF. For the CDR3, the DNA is TGTGCCAGCAGCCCGGGACTAGACTACGAGCAGTACTTC.

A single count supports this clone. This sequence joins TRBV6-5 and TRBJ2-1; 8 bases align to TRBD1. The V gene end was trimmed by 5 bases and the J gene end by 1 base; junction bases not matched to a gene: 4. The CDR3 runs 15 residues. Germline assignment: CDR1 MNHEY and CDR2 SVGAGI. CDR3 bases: TGTGCCAGCAGTAAGGACAGGGTGTCCTACAATGAGCAGTTCTTC. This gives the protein CASSKDRVSYNEQFF.

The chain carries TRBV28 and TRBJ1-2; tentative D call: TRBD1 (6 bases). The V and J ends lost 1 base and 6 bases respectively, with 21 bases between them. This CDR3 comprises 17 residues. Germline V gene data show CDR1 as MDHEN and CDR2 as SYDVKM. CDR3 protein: CASSLSLGPRGRNGYTF. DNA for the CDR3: TGTGCCAGCAGTTTATCGCTGGGGCCCAGGGGTCGGAATGGCTACACCTTC.

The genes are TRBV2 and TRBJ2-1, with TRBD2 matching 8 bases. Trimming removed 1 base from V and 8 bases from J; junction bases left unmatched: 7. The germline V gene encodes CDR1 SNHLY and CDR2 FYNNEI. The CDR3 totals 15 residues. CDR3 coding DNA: TGTGCCAGCAGTGAAGAGGTACTAGCGGCGGATGAGCAGTTCTTC. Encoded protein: CASSEEVLAADEQFF.

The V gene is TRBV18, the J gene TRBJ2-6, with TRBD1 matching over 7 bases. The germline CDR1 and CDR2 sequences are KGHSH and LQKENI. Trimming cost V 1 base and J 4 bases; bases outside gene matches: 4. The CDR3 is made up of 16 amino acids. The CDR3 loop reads CASSPRQGTGANVLTF. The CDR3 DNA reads TGTGCCAGCTCACCACGACAGGGTACCGGGGCCAACGTCCTGACTTTC.

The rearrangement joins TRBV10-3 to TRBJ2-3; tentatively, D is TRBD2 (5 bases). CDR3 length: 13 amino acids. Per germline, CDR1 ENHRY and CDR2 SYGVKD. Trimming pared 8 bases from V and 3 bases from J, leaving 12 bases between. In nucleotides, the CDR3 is TGTGCCATCTCCCGGACGGGGACAGATACGCAGTATTTT. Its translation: CAISRTGTDTQYF.

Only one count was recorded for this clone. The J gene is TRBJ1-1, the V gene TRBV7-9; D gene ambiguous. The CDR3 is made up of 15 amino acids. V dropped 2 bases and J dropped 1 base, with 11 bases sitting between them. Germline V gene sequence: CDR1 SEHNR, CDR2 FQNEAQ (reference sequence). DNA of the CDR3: TGTGCCAGCAGCTTAATGGGGAGCGAGAACACTGAAGCTTTCTTT. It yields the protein CASSLMGSENTEAFF. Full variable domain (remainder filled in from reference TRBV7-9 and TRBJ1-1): DTGVSQNPRHKITKRGQNVTFRCDPISEHNRLYWYRQTLGQGPEFLTYFQNEAQLEKSRLLSDRFSAERPKGSFSTLEIQRTEQGDSAMYLCASSLMGSENTEAFFGQGTRLTVV.

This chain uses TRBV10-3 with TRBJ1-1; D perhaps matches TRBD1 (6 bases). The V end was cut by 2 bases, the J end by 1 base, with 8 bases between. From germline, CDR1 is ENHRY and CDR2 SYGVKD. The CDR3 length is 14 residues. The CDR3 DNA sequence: TGTGCCATCAGTGAGGTGGGACAGAACACTGAAGCTTTCTTT. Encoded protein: CAISEVGQNTEAFF.

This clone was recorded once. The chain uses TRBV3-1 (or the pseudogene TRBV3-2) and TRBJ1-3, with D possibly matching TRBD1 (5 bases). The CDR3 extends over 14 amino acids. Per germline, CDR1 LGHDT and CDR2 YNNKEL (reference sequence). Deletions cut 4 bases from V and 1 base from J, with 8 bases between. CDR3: CASSLRQSGNTIYF. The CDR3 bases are TGTGCCAGCAGCCTACGACAGTCTGGAAACACCATATATTTT.

The CDR3 loop is CASSSIRTGNSNQPQHF. The DNA of the CDR3 is TGTGCCAGTAGTTCCATTCGGACAGGGAATAGCAATCAGCCCCAGCATTTT. The V gene is TRBV19, the J gene TRBJ1-5; 8 bases are shared with TRBD1. CDR1 and CDR2 from the germline V gene are LNHDA and SQIVND (reference sequence). Trimming removed 5 bases from V and 0 bases from J; junction bases left unmatched: 9. The CDR3 runs to 17 residues.

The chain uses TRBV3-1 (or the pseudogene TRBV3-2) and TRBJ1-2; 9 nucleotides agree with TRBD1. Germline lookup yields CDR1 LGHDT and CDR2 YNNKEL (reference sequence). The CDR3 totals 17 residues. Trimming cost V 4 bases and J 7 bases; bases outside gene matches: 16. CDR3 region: CASSRGQGYHPASGYTF. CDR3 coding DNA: TGTGCCAGCAGCCGCGGACAGGGGTACCACCCTGCTAGTGGCTACACCTTC.

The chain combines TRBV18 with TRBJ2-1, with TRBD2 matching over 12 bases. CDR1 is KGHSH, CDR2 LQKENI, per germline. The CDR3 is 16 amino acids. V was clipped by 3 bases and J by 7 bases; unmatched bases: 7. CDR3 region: CASSPKTSGSMNEQFF. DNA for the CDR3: TGTGCCAGCTCACCGAAGACTAGCGGGAGCATGAATGAGCAGTTCTTC.

This CDR3 reads CASSPGLAAGEQYF. CDR3 nucleotides: TGTGCCAGCAGCCCCGGACTAGCGGCTGGGGAGCAGTACTTC. V usage is TRBV7-3 and J usage is TRBJ2-7, with TRBD2 matching over 10 bases. The CDR3 extends over 14 amino acids. V lost 5 bases to trimming and J lost 7 bases; unmatched junction nucleotides: 8. Germline loops: CDR1 SGHTA, CDR2 FQGTGA.

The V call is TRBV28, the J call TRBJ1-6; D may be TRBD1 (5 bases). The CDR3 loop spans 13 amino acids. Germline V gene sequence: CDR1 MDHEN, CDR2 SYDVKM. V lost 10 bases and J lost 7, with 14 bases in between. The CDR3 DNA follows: TGTGCCACCTCAGGGTCCCCGAATTCACCCCTCCACTTT. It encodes CATSGSPNSPLHF. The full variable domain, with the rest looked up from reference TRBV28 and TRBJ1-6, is DVKVTQSSRYLVKRTGEKVFLECVQDMDHENMFWYRQDPGLGLRLIYFSYDVKMKEKGDIPEGYSVSREKKERFSLILESASTNQTSMYLCATSGSPNSPLHFGNGTRLTVT.

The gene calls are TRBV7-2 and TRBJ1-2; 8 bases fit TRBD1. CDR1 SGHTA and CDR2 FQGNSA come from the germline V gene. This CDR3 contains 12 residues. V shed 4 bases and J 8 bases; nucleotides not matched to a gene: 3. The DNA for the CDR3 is TGTGCCAGCAGCTCCTGGACAGGGGGCTACACCTTC. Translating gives CASSSWTGGYTF.

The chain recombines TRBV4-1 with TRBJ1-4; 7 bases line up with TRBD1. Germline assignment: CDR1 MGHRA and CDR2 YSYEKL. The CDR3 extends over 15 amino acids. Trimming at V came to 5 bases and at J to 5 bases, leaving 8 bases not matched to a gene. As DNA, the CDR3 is TGCGCCAGCAGCAATCCGGGACAGACAAATGAAAAACTGTTTTTT. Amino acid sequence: CASSNPGQTNEKLFF.

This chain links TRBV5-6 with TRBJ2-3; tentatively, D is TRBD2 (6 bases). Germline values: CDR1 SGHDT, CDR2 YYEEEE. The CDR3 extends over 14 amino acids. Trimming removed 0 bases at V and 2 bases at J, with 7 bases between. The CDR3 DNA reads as TGTGCCAGCAGCTTGGGCGGGGTCACAGATACGCAGTATTTT. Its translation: CASSLGGVTDTQYF.

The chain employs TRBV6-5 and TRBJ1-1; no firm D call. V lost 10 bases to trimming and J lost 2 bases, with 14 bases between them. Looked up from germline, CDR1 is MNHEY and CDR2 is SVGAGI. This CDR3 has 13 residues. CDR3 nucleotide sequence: TGTGCCACCCGCGGAGGTCTAAACACTGAAGCTTTCTTT. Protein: CATRGGLNTEAFF.

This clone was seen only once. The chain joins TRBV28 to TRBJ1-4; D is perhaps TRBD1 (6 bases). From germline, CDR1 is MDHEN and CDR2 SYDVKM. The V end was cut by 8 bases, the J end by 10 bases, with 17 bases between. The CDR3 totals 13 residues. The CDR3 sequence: CASQEQGSAKLFF. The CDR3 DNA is TGTGCCAGCCAAGAACAGGGTAGCGCAAAACTGTTTTTT.

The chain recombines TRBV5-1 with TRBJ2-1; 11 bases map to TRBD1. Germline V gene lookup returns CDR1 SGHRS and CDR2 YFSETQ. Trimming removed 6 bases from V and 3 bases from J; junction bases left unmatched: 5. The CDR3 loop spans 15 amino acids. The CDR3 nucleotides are TGCGCCAGCATAAACGGGACAGGGGGCTACAATGAGCAGTTCTTC. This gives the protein CASINGTGGYNEQFF.

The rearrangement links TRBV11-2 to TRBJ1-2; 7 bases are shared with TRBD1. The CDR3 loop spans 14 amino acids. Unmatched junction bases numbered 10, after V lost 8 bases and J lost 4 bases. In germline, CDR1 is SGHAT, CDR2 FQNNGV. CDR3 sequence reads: CASGPGQKSYGYTF. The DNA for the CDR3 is TGTGCCAGCGGGCCGGGACAGAAGAGCTATGGCTACACCTTC.

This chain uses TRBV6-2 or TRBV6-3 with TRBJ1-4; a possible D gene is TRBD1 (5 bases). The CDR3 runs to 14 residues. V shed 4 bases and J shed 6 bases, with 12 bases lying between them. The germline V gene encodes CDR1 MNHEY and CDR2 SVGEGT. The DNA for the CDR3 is TGTGCCAGCAGTTCCGGGGGGACTGATGAAAAACTGTTTTTT. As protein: CASSSGGTDEKLFF.

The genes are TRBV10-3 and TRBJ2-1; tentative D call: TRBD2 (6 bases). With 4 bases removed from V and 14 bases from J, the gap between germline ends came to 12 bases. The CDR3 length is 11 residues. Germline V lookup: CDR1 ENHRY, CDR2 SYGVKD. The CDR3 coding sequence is TGTGCCATCAGTGCGGGAGTGTCAAAGTTCTTC. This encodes CAISAGVSKFF.

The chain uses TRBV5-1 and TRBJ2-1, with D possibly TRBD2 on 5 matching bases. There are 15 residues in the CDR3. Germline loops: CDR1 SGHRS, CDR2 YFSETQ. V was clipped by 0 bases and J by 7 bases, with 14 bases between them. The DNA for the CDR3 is TGCGCCAGCAGCTTGGGCGGGCCTAGCATGAATGAGCAGTTCTTC. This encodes CASSLGGPSMNEQFF.